Below, one T cell receptor (beta chain) is given with its context. What it binds is unknown. TCRbeta library preparation incorporated unique molecular identifiers. One entry per CDR3 protein results from TCRdb running MiXCR on the PCR reads. The data contain more than 200,000 distinct CDR3 sequences, about 8.4% of them singletons. These data come from a study of T-cell reconstitution after alpha-beta-depleted transplantation in children. General observations from the study: As was reported, about two months after transplant, alpha-beta T cells came from several hundred expanded graft clones. Surviving recipient cells, namely T cells and thymic progenitors, were the source of high day-60 TCRbeta diversity in some patients. T cells produced anew were the main source of T-cell counts and diversity one year after transplant.

This specimen consisted of PBMCs, mostly from graft donor cells, obtained 360 days after TCRalphabeta/CD19-depleted stem cell transplant. This TCR was recovered from a male patient under 10 years old who had a stem cell transplant for acute myeloid leukemia, so the T cells may come from the graft donor.

The CDR3 DNA reads as TGTGCCAGCAGTTATCGGCTACCGGGGGGGAGAGATACGCAGTATTTT. Translation gives CASSYRLPGGRDTQYF. The gene calls are TRBV6-5 and TRBJ2-3; 8 bases match TRBD2. The germline gives CDR1 MNHEY, CDR2 SVGAGI. Losses at the gene ends were 3 bases for V and 5 bases for J; bases not matched to a gene: 10. The CDR3 runs 16 residues.